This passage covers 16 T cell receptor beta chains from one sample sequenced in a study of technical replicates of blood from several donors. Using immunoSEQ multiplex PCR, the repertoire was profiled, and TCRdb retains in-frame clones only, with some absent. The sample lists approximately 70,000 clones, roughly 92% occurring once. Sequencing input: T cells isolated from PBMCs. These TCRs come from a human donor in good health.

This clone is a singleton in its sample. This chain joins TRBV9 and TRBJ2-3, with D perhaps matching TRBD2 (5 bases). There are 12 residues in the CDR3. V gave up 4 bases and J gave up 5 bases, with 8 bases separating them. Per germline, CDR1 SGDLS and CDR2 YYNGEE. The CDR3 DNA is TGTGCCAGCAGCCCGAGCGGAGATACGCAGTATTTT. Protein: CASSPSGDTQYF.

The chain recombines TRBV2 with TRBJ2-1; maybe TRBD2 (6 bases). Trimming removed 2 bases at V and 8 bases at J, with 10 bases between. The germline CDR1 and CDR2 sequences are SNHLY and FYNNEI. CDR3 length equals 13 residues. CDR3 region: CASSEIPGDEQFF. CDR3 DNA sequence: TGTGCCAGCAGTGAAATCCCGGGGGATGAGCAGTTCTTC.

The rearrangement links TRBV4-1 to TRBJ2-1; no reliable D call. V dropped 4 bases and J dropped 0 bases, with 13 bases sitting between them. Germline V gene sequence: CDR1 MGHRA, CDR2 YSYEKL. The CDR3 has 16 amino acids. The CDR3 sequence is CASSLRIFISYNEQFF. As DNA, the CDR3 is TGCGCCAGCAGCCTGAGGATATTCATCTCCTACAATGAGCAGTTCTTC.

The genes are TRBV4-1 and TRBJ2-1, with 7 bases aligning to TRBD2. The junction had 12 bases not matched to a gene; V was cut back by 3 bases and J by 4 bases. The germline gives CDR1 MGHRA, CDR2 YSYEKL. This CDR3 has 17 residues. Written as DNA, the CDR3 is TGCGCCAGCAGCCATGGGGTATTGCGGGAGAGGTACAATGAGCAGTTCTTC. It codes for CASSHGVLRERYNEQFF.

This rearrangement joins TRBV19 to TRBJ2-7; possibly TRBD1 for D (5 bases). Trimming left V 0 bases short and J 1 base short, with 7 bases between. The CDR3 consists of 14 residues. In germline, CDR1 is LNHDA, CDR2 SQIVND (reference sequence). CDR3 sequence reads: CASSIDSGSYEQYF. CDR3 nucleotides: TGTGCCAGTAGTATAGATTCAGGGTCCTACGAGCAGTACTTC.

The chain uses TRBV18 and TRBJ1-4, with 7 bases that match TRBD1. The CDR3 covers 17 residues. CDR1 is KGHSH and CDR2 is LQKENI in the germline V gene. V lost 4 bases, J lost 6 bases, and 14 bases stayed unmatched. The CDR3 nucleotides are TGTGCCAGCTCACTGAAAGGGGGCTTTGATAACGATGAAAAACTGTTTTTT. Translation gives CASSLKGGFDNDEKLFF.

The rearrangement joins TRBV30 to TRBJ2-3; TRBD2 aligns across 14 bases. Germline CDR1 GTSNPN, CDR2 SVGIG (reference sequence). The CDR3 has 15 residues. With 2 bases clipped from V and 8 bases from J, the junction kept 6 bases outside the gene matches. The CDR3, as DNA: TGTGCCTGGAGTCCGGGGACTAGCGGGAGCGGTACGCAGTATTTT. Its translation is CAWSPGTSGSGTQYF.

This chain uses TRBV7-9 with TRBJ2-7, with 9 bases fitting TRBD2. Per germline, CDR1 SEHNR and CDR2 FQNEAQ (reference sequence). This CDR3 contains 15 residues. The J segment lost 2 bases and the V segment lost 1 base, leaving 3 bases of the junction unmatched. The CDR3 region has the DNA TGTGCCAGCAGCTTAGAGGGCGGGAGGGCCTACGAGCAGTACTTC. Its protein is CASSLEGGRAYEQYF.

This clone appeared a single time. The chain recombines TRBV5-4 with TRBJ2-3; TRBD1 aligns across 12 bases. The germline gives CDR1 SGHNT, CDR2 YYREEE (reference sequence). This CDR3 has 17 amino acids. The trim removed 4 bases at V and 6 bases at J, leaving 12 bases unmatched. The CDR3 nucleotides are TGTGCCAGCAGCCCCGGAGGGGGACAGGGGGCGTCTGATACGCAGTATTTT. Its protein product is CASSPGGGQGASDTQYF. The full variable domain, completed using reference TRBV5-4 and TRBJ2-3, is ETGVTQSPTHLIKTRGQQVTLRCSSQSGHNTVSWYQQALGQGPQFIFQYYREEENGRGNFPPRFSGLQFPNYSSELNVNALELDDSALYLCASSPGGGQGASDTQYFGPGTRLTVL.

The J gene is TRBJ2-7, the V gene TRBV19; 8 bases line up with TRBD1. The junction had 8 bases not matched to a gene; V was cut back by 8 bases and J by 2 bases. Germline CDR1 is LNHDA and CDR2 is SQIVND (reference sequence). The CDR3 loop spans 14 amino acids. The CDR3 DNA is TGTGCCAGTTCCCCGGGACAGGTTCCCTACGAGCAGTACTTC. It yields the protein CASSPGQVPYEQYF.

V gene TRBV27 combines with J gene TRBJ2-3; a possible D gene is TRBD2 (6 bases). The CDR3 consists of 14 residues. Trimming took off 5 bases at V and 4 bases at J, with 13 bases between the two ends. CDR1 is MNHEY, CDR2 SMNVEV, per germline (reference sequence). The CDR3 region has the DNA TGTGCCAGCAGTCCTCCGGGACTTCCAGATACGCAGTATTTT. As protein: CASSPPGLPDTQYF.

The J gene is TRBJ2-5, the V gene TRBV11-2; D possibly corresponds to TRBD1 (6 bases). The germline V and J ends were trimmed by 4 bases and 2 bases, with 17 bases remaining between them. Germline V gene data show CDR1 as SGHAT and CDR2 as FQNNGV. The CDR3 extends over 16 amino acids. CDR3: CASSSIDRTGQETQYF. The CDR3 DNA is TGTGCCAGCAGCTCGATTGACAGGACGGGACAAGAGACCCAGTACTTC.

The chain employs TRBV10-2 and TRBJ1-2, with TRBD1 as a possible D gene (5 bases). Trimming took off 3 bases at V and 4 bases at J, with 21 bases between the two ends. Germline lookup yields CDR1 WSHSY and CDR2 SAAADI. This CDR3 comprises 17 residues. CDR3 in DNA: TGCGCCAGCAGTGACTTGGCAGGGAAAGTCCGTGGCTATGGCTACACCTTC. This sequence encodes CASSDLAGKVRGYGYTF.

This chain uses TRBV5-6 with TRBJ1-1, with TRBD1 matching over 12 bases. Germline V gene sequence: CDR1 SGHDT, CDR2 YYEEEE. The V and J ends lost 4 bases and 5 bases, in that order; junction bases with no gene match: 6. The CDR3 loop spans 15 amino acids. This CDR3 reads CASSPGTGGLTEAFF. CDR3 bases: TGTGCCAGCAGCCCGGGGACAGGGGGCTTAACTGAAGCTTTCTTT.

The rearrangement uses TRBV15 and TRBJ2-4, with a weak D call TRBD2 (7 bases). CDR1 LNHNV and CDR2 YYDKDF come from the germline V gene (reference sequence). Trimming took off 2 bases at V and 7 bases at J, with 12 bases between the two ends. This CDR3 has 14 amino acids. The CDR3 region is CATSRRGGENIQYF. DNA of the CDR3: TGTGCCACCAGCAGAAGAGGGGGGGAGAACATTCAGTACTTC.

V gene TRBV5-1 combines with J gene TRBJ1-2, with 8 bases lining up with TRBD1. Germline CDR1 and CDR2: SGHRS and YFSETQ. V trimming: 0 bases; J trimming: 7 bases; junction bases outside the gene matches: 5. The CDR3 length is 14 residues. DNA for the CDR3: TGCGCCAGCAGCTTGGCCCAGGGGGCCGGTGGCTACACCTTC. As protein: CASSLAQGAGGYTF. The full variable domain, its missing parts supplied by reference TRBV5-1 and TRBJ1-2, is KAGVTQTPRYLIKTRGQQVTLSCSPISGHRSVSWYQQTPGQGLQFLFEYFSETQRNKGNFPGRFSGRQFSNSRSEMNVSTLELGDSALYLCASSLAQGAGGYTFGSGTRLTVV.